This T cell receptor beta chain emerged from a study of blood T cell repertoires in COVID-19. The CDR3 contains 16 residues. Trimming at V came to 3 bases and at J to 2 bases, leaving 4 bases not matched to a gene. The germline CDR1 and CDR2 sequences are LNHDA and SQIVND (reference sequence). Profiling relied on immunoSEQ multiplex PCR, and the TCRdb table lists in-frame clones only, not all of them. The sample consists of 250,000 to 300,000 clones, approximately 88% of them appearing once. Enrolled through a virtual design, the participants were between 18 and 89 years of age and came from 24 US areas.

Source material: PBMCs or T cells enriched from blood (not recorded which). The chain uses TRBV19 and TRBJ1-3; 10 nucleotides match TRBD1. The origin of this receptor is a woman in her 30s who had recovered from COVID-19. The CDR3 sequence is CASSIRDRGAGNTIYF. The CDR3, as DNA: TGTGCCAGTAGTATCCGGGACAGGGGAGCTGGAAACACCATATATTTT. The variable domain in full, completed from reference TRBV19 and TRBJ1-3, reads DGGITQSPKYLFRKEGQNVTLSCEQNLNHDAMYWYRQDPGQGLRLIYYSQIVNDFQKGDIAEGYSVSREKKESFPLTVTSAQKNPTAFYLCASSIRDRGAGNTIYFGEGSWLTVV.